The clone carrying this T cell receptor beta chain has just a few counts. These data belong to a study of blood T cell repertoires in COVID-19. Across the study: Some COVID-19 samples were acute and others convalescent; all came from the United States, Italy and Spain. T cells, B-cell-depleted T cells, or PBMCs supplied cDNA or gDNA.

V shed 8 bases, J shed 7 bases, and the junction held 13 bases outside the gene matches. Germline V gene sequence: CDR1 MGHDK, CDR2 SYGVNS. This CDR3 spans 15 amino acids. The table came from immunoSEQ multiplex PCR; TCRdb's copy has only in-frame clones and leaves some out. The sample records roughly 50,000 clones, approximately 88% being singletons. The clonotype comes from a human donor in a cohort sampled during active COVID-19. The sequenced sample was peripheral blood. This chain links TRBV25-1 with TRBJ1-5; 8 bases line up with TRBD1. The CDR3 spells CASSPAGGLGQPQHF. The CDR3 DNA reads as TGTGCCAGCTCTCCGGCAGGGGGCCTTGGGCAGCCCCAGCATTTT.